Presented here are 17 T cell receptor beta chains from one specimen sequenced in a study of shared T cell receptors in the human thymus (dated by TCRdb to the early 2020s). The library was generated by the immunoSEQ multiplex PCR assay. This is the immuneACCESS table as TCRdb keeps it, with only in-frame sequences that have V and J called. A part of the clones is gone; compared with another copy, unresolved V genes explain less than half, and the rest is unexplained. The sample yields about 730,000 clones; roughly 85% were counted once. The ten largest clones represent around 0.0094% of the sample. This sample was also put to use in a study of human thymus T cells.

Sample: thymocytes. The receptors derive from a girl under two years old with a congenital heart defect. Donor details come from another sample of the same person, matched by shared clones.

The CDR3 region is CASSPRSRGYGNTIYF. The CDR3 bases are TGTGCCAGCAGCCCAAGATCCCGGGGGTATGGAAACACCATATATTTT. This chain links TRBV7-8 with TRBJ1-3; perhaps TRBD1 as D (5 bases). CDR1 is SGHVS and CDR2 is FQNEAQ in the germline V gene. The length of the CDR3 is 16 residues. V was cut by 5 bases and J by 3 bases, with 17 bases left in between.

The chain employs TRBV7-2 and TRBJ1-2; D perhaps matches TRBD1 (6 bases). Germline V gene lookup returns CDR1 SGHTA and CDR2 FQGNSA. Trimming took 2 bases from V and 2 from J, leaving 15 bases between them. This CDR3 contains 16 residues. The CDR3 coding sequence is TGTGCCAGCAGCTTACACCCACAACAGGGAAACTATGGCTACACCTTC. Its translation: CASSLHPQQGNYGYTF.

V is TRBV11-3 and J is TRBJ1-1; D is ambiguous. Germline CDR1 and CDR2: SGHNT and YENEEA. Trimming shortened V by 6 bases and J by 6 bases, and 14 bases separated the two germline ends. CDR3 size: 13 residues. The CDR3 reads CASSPERGSEAFF. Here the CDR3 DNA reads TGTGCCAGCAGTCCAGAGAGAGGGTCTGAAGCTTTCTTT. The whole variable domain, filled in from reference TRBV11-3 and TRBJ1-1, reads EAGVVQSPRYKIIEKKQPVAFWCNPISGHNTLYWYLQNLGQGPELLIRYENEEAVDDSQLPKDRFSAERLKGVDSTLKIQPAELGDSAVYLCASSPERGSEAFFGQGTRLTVV.

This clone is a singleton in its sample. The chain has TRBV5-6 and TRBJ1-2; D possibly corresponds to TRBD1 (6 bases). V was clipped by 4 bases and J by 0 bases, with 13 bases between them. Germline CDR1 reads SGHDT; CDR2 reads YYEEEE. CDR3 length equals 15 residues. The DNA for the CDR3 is TGTGCCAGCAGCCCTTCAGGGGCCGCTAACTATGGCTACACCTTC. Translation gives CASSPSGAANYGYTF. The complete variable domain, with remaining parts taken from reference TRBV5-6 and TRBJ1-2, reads DAGVTQSPTHLIKTRGQQVTLRCSPKSGHDTVSWYQQALGQGPQFIFQYYEEEERQRGNFPDRFSGHQFPNYSSELNVNALLLGDSALYLCASSPSGAANYGYTFGSGTRLTVV.

The CDR3: CASSSRVSGANVLTF. The CDR3 coding sequence is TGTGCCAGCAGTTCCCGGGTCTCTGGGGCCAACGTCCTGACTTTC. The chain recombines TRBV28 with TRBJ2-6; the D is unclear. The germline V gene has CDR1 MDHEN and CDR2 SYDVKM. CDR3 size: 15 residues. Trimming left V 4 bases short and J 0 bases short, with 7 bases between.

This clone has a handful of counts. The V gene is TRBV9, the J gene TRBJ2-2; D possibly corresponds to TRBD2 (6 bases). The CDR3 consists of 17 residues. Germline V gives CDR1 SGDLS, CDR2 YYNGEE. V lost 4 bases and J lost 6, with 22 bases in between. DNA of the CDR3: TGTGCCAGCAGCCCGGGGGAGTATAGTTTAGTGGCCGGGGAGCTGTTTTTT. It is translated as CASSPGEYSLVAGELFF.

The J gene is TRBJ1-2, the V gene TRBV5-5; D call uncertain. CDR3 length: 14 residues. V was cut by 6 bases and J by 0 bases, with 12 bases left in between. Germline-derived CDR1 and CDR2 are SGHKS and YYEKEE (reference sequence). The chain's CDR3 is CASTWRPTNYGYTF. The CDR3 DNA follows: TGTGCCAGCACTTGGAGGCCAACTAACTATGGCTACACCTTC.

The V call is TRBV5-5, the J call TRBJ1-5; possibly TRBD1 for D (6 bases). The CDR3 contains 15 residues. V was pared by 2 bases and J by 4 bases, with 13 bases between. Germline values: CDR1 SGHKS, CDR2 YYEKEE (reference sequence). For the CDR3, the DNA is TGTGCCAGCAGCTTAAAAGACAGGTCAAATCAGCCCCAGCATTTT. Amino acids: CASSLKDRSNQPQHF. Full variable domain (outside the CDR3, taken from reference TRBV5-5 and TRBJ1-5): DAGVTQSPTHLIKTRGQQVTLRCSPISGHKSVSWYQQVLGQGPQFIFQYYEKEERGRGNFPDRFSARQFPNYSSELNVNALLLGDSALYLCASSLKDRSNQPQHFGDGTRLSIL.

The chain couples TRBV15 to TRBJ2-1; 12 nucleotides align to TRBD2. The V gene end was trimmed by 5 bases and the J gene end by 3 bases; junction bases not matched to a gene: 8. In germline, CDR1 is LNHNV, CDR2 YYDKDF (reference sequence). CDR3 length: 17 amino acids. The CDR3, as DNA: TGTGCCACCAGCCCACGGACTAGCGGGGAGGGCTACAATGAGCAGTTCTTC. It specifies CATSPRTSGEGYNEQFF. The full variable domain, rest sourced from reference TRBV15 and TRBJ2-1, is DAMVIQNPRYQVTQFGKPVTLSCSQTLNHNVMYWYQQKSSQAPKLLFHYYDKDFNNEADTPDNFQSRRPNTSFCFLDIRSPGLGDTAMYLCATSPRTSGEGYNEQFFGPGTRLTVL.

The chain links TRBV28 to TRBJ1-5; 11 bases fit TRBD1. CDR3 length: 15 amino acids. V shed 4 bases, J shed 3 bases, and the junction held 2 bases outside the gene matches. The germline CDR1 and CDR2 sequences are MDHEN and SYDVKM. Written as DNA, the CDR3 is TGTGCCAGCAGTTGGGACAGGGGGAACAATCAGCCCCAGCATTTT. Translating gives CASSWDRGNNQPQHF.

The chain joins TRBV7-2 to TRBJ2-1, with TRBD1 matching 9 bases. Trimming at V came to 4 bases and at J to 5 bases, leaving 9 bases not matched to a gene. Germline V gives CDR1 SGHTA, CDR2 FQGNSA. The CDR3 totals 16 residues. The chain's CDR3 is CASSSVRDRENNEQFF. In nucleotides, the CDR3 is TGTGCCAGCAGCTCAGTTCGGGACAGGGAAAACAATGAGCAGTTCTTC.

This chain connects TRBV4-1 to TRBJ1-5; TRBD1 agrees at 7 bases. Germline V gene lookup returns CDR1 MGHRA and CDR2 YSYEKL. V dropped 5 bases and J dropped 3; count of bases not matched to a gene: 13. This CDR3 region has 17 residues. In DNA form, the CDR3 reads TGCGCCAGCAGCTCGCATGAGAGACAGGGATACAATCAGCCCCAGCATTTT. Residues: CASSSHERQGYNQPQHF.

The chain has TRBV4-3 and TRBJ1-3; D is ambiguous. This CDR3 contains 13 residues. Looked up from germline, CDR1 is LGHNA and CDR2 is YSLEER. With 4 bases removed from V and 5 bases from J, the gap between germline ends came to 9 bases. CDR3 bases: TGCGCCAGCAGCCGAGGGTCGAGAAACACCATATATTTT. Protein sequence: CASSRGSRNTIYF.

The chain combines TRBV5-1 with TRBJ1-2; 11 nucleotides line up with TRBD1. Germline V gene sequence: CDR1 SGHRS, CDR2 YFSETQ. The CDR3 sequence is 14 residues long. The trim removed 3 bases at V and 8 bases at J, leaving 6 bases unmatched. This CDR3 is CASSYRTGGDGYTF. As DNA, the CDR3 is TGCGCCAGCAGCTATCGGACAGGGGGCGACGGCTACACCTTC.

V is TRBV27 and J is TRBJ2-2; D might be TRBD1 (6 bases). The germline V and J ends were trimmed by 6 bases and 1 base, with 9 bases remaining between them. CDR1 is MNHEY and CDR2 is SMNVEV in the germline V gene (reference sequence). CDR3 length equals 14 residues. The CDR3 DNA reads TGTGCCAGCAGCCAGGGGATGAACACCGGGGAGCTGTTTTTT. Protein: CASSQGMNTGELFF.

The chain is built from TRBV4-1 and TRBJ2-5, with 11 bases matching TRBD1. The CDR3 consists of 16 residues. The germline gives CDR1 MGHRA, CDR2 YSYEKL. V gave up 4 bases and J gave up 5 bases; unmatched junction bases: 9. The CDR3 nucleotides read TGCGCCAGCAGCCGGGACAGGGGGTTAGGGCGGGAGACCCAGTACTTC. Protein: CASSRDRGLGRETQYF.

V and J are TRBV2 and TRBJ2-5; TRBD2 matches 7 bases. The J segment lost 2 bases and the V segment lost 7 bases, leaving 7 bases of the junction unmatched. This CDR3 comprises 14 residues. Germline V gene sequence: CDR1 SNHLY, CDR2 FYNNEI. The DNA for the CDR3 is TGTGCCAGCACCCCCCCGGGACTACAAGAGACCCAGTACTTC. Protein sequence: CASTPPGLQETQYF.